A single sample gave rise to the 10 T cell receptor beta chains below, sequenced in a study of breast tumors, draining lymph nodes, adjacent tissues. Samples came from axillary lymph nodes draining the breast cancer. TCRdb fed the multiplex PCR reads into MiXCR, producing one record per CDR3 protein. The sample lists around 190,000 distinct CDR3 sequences; roughly a third were seen once. Sequenced: axillary lymph node tissue. These receptors came from a female donor with breast cancer. Some clones in this sample may be carry-over from other donors' samples.

This clonotype came up once. The junction differs from germline at one of its ends, possibly a read error. The V and J genes are TRBV5-6 and TRBJ2-7, with D unclear. This CDR3 is built from 12 residues. CDR1 is SGHDT, CDR2 YYEEEE, per germline. The CDR3 reads CASSLMSFEQYF. CDR3 DNA: TGTGCCAGCAGCTTGATGTCCTTCGAGCAGTACTTC.

The chain has TRBV2 and TRBJ2-1; TRBD1 agrees at 9 bases. The CDR3 spans 16 residues. Germline assignment: CDR1 SNHLY and CDR2 FYNNEI. The junction had 4 bases not matched to a gene; V was cut back by 4 bases and J by 0 bases. CDR3 region: CASSARDRVSYNEQFF. For the CDR3, the DNA is TGTGCCAGCAGTGCTAGGGACAGGGTCTCCTACAATGAGCAGTTCTTC.

This clonotype was detected ten times or more. This chain links TRBV12-3 or TRBV12-4 with TRBJ2-7; no definite D call. CDR3 length: 14 amino acids. Trimming pared 6 bases from V and 3 bases from J, leaving 15 bases between. The CDR3 loop reads CASSSLGISYEQYF. CDR3 DNA sequence: TGTGCCAGCAGCTCCCTGGGGATCAGCTACGAGCAGTACTTC.

Details on this clonotype: A read error may account for a junction end that differs from germline. The chain couples TRBV5-1 to TRBJ2-6; perhaps TRBD1 as D (6 bases). The CDR3 is made up of 13 amino acids. Germline-derived CDR1 and CDR2 are SGHRS and YFSETQ. The CDR3 region has the DNA TGCGCCAGCAGCTTGGAAGGGGGCAACGTCCTGACTTTC. Amino acid sequence: CASSLEGGNVLTF. The full variable domain, its missing parts supplied by reference TRBV5-1 and TRBJ2-6, is KAGVTQTPRYLIKTRGQQVTLSCSPISGHRSVSWYQQTPGQGLQFLFEYFSETQRNKGNFPGRFSGRQFSNSRSEMNVSTLELGDSALYLCASSLEGGNVLTFGAGSRLTVL.

This clonotype was detected many times. The chain has TRBV7-9 and TRBJ2-7; D is possibly TRBD1 (6 bases). The CDR3 sequence is 15 residues long. V lost 3 bases to trimming and J lost 2 bases, with 14 bases between them. Germline V gene data show CDR1 as SEHNR and CDR2 as FQNEAQ (reference sequence). The CDR3 DNA is TGTGCCAGCAGCTTTCCCTCCAGGGGCACCTACGAGCAGTACTTC. Its translation is CASSFPSRGTYEQYF.

J is TRBJ1-4 and V is TRBV19; D ambiguous. Germline assignment: CDR1 LNHDA and CDR2 SQIVND (reference sequence). This CDR3 contains 11 residues. V was shortened by 1 base and J by 8 bases, with 2 bases between the two germline ends. In DNA form, the CDR3 reads TGTGCCAGTAGTATAGGGGAAAAACTGTTTTTT. Protein product: CASSIGEKLFF.

This clonotype was recorded many times. One junction end does not reproduce the germline sequence, and a read error may be involved. This chain uses TRBV20-1 with TRBJ1-6, with 7 bases aligning to TRBD1. The CDR3 has 14 amino acids. CDR1 and CDR2 (germline): DFQATT, SNEGSKA (reference sequence). The CDR3 DNA sequence: TGCAGTGCCCAGCCTACGGCAGGGGGGCCGATCTGTGTCTTC. It codes for CSAQPTAGGPICVF.

This clonotype occurred many times. V usage is TRBV4-1 and J usage is TRBJ2-1; 8 positions agree with TRBD2. V shed 3 bases, J shed 6 bases, and the junction held 4 bases outside the gene matches. There are 14 residues in the CDR3. Germline V lookup: CDR1 MGHRA, CDR2 YSYEKL. The CDR3 region is CASSHLGLGNEQFF. CDR3 DNA sequence: TGCGCCAGCAGCCACCTGGGACTAGGCAATGAGCAGTTCTTC.

This clonotype appeared many times. V is TRBV19 and J is TRBJ1-4; D gene uncertain. CDR1 LNHDA and CDR2 SQIVND come from the germline V gene (reference sequence). The CDR3 sequence is 13 residues long. V was pared by 1 base and J by 8 bases, with 8 bases between. Written as DNA, the CDR3 is TGTGCCAGTAGTATAGTGAATGAGGAAAAACTGTTTTTT. Translating it yields CASSIVNEEKLFF. The complete variable domain, with remaining parts taken from reference TRBV19 and TRBJ1-4, reads DGGITQSPKYLFRKEGQNVTLSCEQNLNHDAMYWYRQDPGQGLRLIYYSQIVNDFQKGDIAEGYSVSREKKESFPLTVTSAQKNPTAFYLCASSIVNEEKLFFGSGTQLSVL.

This clonotype was seen at least ten times. V is TRBV11-3 and J is TRBJ2-7, with D perhaps matching TRBD1 (6 bases). In germline, CDR1 is SGHNT, CDR2 YENEEA. The CDR3 length is 15 residues. V gave up 5 bases and J gave up 6 bases, with 20 bases separating them. CDR3 sequence (DNA): TGTGCCAGCAGCGCTCGGGACAACCCCGTCCGCGAGCAGTACTTC. Translating gives CASSARDNPVREQYF.